This entry describes one T cell receptor beta chain. The source of the sample is a study of blood T cell repertoires in COVID-19. The germline gives CDR1 SGHRS, CDR2 YFSETQ. CDR3 length: 13 residues. The junction had 3 bases not matched to a gene; V was cut back by 4 bases and J by 5 bases. Here immunoSEQ multiplex PCR was the method, and the copy in TCRdb shows in-frame clones only, minus some. The profile shows 130,000 or so clones, 85% to 90% of them singletons. The sample consisted of peripheral blood. The V call is TRBV5-1, the J call TRBJ1-2; TRBD1 matches at 9 bases. This TCR was sampled from a human donor in a cohort sampled during active COVID-19. The CDR3 region is CASSLGTGYGYTF. In DNA, the CDR3 is TGCGCCAGCAGCCTAGGGACAGGGTATGGCTACACCTTC.